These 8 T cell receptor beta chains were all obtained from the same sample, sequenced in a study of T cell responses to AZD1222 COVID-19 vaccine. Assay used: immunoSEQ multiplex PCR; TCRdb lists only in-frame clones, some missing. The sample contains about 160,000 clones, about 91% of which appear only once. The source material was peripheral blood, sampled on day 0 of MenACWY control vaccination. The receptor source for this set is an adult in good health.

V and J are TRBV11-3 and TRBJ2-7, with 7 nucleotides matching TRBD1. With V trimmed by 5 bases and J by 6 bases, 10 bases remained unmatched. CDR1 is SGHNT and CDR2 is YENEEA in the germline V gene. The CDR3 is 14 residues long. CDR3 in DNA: TGTGCCAGCAGCCCGGGGACAGCCGGGCGCGAGCAGTACTTC. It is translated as CASSPGTAGREQYF.

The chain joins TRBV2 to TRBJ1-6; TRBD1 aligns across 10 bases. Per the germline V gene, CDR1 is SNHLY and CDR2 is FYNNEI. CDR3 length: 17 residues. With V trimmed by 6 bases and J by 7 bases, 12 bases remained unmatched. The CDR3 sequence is CASRPRSGTGDNSPLHF. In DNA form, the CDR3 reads TGTGCCAGCAGACCTCGGTCGGGGACAGGGGACAATTCACCCCTCCACTTT. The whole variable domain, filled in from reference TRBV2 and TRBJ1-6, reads EPEVTQTPSHQVTQMGQEVILRCVPISNHLYFYWYRQILGQKVEFLVSFYNNEISEKSEIFDDQFSVERPDGSNFTLKIRSTKLEDSAMYFCASRPRSGTGDNSPLHFGNGTRLTVT.

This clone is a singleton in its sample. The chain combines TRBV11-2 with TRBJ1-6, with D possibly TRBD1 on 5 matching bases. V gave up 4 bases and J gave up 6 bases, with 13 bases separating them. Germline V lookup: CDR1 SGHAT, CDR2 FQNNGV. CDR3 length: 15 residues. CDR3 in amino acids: CASSSLGVRNSPLHF. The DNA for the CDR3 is TGTGCCAGCAGCTCCTTGGGGGTGCGTAATTCACCCCTCCACTTT.

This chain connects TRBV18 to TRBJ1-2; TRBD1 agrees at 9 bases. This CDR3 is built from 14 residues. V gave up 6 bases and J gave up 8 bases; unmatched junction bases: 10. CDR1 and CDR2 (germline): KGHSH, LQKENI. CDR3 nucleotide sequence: TGTGCCAGCTCCTTCTCCGGGACAGGGCGAGGCTACACCTTC. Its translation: CASSFSGTGRGYTF.

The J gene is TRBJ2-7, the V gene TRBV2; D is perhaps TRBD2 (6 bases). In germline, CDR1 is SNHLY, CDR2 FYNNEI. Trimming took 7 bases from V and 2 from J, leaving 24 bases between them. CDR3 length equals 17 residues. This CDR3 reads CASTERLGEVHPYEQYF. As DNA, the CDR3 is TGTGCCAGCACTGAGAGGCTAGGGGAGGTCCACCCCTACGAGCAGTACTTC.

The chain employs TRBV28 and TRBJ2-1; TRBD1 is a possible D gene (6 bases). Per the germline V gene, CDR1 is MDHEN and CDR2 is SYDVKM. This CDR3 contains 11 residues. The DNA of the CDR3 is TGTGTCATAGAAGGGGGCAATGAGCAGTTCTTC. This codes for CVIEGGNEQFF. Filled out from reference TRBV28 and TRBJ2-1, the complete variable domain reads DVKVTQSSRYLVKRTGEKVFLECVQDMDHENMFWYRQDPGLGLRLIYFSYDVKMKEKGDIPEGYSVSREKKERFSLILESASTNQTSMYLCVIEGGNEQFFGPGTRLTVL.

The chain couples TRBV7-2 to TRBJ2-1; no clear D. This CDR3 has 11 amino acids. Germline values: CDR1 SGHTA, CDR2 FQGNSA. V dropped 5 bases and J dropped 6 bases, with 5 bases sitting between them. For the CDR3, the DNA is TGTGCCAGCAGCACTTTCAATGAGCAGTTCTTC. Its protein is CASSTFNEQFF.

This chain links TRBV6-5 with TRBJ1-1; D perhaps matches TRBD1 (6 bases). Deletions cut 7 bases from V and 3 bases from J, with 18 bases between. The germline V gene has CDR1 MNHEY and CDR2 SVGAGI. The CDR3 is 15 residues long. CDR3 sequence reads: CASTSDTGTHTEAFF. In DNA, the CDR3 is TGTGCCAGCACCAGTGACACAGGGACGCACACTGAAGCTTTCTTT.